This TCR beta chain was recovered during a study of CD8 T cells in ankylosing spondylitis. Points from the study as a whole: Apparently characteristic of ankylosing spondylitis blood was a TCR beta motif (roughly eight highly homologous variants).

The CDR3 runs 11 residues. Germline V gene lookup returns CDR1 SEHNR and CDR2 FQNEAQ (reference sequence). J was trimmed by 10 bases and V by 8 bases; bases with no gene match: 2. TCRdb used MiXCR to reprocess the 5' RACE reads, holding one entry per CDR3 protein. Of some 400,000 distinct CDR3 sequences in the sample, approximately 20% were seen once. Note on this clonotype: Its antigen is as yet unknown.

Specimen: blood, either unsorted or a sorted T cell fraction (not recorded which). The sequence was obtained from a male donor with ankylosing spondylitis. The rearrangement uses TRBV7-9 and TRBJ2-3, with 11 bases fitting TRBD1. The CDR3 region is CASGDRGAQYF. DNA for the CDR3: TGTGCCAGCGGGGACAGGGGGGCGCAGTATTTT.